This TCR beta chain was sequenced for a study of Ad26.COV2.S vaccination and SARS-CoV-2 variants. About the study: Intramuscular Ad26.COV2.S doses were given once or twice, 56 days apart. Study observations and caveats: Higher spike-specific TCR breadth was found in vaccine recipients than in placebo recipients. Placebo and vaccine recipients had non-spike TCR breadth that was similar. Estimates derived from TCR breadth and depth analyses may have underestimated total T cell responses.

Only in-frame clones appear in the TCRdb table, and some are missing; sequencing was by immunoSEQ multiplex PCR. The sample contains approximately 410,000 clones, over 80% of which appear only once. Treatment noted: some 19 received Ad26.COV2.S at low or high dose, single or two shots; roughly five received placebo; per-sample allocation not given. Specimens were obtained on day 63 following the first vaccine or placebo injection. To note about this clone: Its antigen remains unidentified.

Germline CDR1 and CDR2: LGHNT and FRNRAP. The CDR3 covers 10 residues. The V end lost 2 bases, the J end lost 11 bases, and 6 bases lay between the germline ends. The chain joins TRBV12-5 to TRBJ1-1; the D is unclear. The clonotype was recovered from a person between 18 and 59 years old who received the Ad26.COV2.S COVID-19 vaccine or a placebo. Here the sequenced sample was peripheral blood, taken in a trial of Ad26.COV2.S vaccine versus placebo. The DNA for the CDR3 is TGTGCTAGTGGTTTGTCGGTCGCTTTCTTT. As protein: CASGLSVAFF.